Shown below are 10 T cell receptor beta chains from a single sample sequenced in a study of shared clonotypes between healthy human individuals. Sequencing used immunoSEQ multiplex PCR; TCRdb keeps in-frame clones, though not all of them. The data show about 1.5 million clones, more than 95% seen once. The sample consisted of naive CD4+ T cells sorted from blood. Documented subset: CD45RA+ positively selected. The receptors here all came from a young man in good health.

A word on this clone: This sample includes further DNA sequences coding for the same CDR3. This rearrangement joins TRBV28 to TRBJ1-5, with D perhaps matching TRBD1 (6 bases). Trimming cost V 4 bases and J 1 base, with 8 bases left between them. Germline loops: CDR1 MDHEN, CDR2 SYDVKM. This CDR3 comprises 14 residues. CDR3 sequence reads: CASSSTGSNQPQHF. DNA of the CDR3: TGTGCCAGCAGTTCCACAGGGAGCAATCAGCCCCAGCATTTT. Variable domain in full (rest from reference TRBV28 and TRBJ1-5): DVKVTQSSRYLVKRTGEKVFLECVQDMDHENMFWYRQDPGLGLRLIYFSYDVKMKEKGDIPEGYSVSREKKERFSLILESASTNQTSMYLCASSSTGSNQPQHFGDGTRLSIL.

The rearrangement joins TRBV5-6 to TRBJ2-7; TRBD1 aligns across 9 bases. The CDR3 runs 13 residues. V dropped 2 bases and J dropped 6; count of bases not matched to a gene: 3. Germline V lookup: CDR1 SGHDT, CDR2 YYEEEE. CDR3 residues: CASSFSTGGEQYF. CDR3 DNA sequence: TGTGCCAGCAGCTTTTCGACAGGGGGCGAGCAGTACTTC.

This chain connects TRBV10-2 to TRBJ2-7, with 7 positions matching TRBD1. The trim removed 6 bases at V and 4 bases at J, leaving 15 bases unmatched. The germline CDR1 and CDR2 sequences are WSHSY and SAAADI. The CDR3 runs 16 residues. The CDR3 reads CASSPREGQSRYEQYF. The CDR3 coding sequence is TGCGCCAGCAGCCCGAGAGAGGGACAGTCACGTTACGAGCAGTACTTC.

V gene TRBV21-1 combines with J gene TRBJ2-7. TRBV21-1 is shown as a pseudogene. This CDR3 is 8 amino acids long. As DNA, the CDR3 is TGTGCCAGCAGCTCCACCCTCTTC. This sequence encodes CASSSTLF.

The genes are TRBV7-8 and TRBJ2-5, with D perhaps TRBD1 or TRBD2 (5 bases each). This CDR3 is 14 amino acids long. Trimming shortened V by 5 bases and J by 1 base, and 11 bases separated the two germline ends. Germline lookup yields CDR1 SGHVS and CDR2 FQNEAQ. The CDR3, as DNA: TGTGCCAGCAGCCCGGGACGGATCCAAGAGACCCAGTACTTC. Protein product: CASSPGRIQETQYF.

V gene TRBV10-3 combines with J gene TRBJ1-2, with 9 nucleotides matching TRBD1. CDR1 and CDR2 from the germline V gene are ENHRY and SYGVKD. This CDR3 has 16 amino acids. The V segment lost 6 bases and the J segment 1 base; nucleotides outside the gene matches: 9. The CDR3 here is CAISFSMDRGNYGYTF. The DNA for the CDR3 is TGTGCCATCAGCTTCTCAATGGACAGGGGTAACTATGGCTACACCTTC.

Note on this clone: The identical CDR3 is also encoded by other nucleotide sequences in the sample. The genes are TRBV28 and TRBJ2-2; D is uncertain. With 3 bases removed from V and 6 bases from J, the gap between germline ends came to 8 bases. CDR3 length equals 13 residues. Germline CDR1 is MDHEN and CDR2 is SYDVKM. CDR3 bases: TGTGCCAGCAGTTTGCCCTTGGCCGGGGAGCTGTTTTTT. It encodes CASSLPLAGELFF.

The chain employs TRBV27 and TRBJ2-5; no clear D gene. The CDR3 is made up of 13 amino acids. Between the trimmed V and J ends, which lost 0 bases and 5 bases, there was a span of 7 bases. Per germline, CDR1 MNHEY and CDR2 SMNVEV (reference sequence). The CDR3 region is CASSLSGQETQYF. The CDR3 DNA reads TGTGCCAGCAGTTTATCCGGGCAGGAGACCCAGTACTTC.

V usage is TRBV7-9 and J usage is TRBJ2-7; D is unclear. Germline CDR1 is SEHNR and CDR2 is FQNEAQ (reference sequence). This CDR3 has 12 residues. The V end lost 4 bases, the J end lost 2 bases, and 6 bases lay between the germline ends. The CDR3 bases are TGTGCCAGCAGCTACCTGACCTACGAGCAGTACTTC. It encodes CASSYLTYEQYF.

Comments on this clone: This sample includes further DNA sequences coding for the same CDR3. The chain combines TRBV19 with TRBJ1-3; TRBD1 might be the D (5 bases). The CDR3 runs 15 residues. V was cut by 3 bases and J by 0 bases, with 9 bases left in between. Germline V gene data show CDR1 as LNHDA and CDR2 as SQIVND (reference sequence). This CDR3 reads CASSIGGSSGNTIYF. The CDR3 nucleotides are TGTGCCAGTAGTATCGGGGGTAGCTCTGGAAACACCATATATTTT.